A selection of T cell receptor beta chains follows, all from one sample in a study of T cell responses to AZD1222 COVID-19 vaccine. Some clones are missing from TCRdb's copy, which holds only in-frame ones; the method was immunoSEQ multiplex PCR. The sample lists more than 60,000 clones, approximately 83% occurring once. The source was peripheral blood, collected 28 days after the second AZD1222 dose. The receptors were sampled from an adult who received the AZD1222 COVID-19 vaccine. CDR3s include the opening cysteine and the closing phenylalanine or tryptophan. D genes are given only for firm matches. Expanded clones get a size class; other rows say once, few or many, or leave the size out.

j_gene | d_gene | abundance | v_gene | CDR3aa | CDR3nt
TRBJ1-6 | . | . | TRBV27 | CASSPQGHNSPLHF | TGTGCCAGCAGTCCACAGGGTCACAATTCACCCCTCCACTTT
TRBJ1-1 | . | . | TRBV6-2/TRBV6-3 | CASSPGNTEAFF | TGTGCCAGCAGCCCAGGGAACACTGAAGCTTTCTTT
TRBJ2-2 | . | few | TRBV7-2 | CASDPMGAGELFF | TGTGCCAGCGACCCTATGGGGGCGGGGGAGCTGTTTTTT
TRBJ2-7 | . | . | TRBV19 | CASSDRISYEQYF | TGTGCCAGTAGCGACAGAATATCCTACGAGCAGTACTTC
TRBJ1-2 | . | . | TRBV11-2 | CASSSGANPYGYTF | TGTGCCAGCAGCTCAGGGGCCAATCCCTATGGCTACACCTTC
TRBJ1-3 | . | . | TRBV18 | CASSPIRDEGNTIYF | TGTGCCAGCTCACCTATACGGGACGAGGGAAACACCATATATTTT
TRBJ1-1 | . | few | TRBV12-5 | CASGLEGRNTEAFF | TGTGCTAGTGGTTTGGAGGGCCGGAACACTGAAGCTTTCTTT
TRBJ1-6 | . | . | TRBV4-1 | CASSQEARQGGYNSPLHF | TGCGCCAGCAGCCAAGAAGCAAGGCAGGGCGGTTATAATTCACCCCTCCACTTT
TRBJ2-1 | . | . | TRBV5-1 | CASAPEPTHYNEQFF | TGCGCCAGCGCCCCGGAGCCCACCCACTACAATGAGCAGTTCTTC
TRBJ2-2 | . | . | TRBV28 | CASSMGGMGTGELFF | TGTGCCAGCAGTATGGGAGGTATGGGCACCGGGGAGCTGTTTTTT
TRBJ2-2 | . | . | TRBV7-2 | CASSPGRRERGGELFF | TGTGCCAGCAGCCCCGGACGCCGGGAGAGGGGCGGGGAGCTGTTTTTT
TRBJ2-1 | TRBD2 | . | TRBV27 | CARRVAGAGRRGNEQFF | TGTGCCAGGAGAGTAGCGGGAGCGGGAAGGAGAGGGAATGAGCAGTTCTTC
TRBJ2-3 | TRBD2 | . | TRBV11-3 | CASSSPGLAGGPEDTQYF | TGTGCCAGCAGCTCGCCGGGACTAGCGGGAGGGCCGGAAGATACGCAGTATTTT
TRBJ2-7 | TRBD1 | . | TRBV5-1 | CASTSDRDLSYEQYF | TGCGCCAGCACCTCGGACAGGGACCTCTCCTACGAGCAGTACTTC
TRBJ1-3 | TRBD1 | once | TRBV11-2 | CASSTYRGLTGNTIYF | TGTGCCAGCAGCACCTACAGGGGGTTAACTGGAAACACCATATATTTT
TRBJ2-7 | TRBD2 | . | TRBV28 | CASRTSGSYEQYF | TGTGCCAGCAGAACTAGCGGGTCCTACGAGCAGTACTTC
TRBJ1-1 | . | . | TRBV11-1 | CASSSTLGGRVAFF | TGTGCCAGCAGCTCTACTCTTGGGGGGCGCGTCGCTTTCTTT
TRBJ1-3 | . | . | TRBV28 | CASWGGNTIYF | TGTGCCAGCTGGGGAGGAAACACCATATATTTT
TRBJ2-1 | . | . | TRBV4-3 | CASSQGWKVIEDEQFF | TGCGCCAGCAGCCAAGGGTGGAAGGTGATAGAGGATGAGCAGTTCTTC
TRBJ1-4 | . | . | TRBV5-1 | CASRTVYRVNEKLFF | TGCGCCAGCAGAACCGTATACAGAGTTAATGAAAAACTGTTTTTT
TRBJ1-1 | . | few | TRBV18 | CASSPLQGASSTEAFF | TGTGCCAGCTCACCACTTCAGGGAGCTTCCTCCACTGAAGCTTTCTTT
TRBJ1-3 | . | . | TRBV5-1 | CASSPGDALSGNTIYF | TGCGCCAGCAGCCCGGGGGACGCACTCTCTGGAAACACCATATATTTT
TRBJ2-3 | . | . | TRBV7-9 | CASSQTGPSTDTQYF | TGTGCCAGCAGCCAAACAGGGCCCAGCACAGATACGCAGTATTTT
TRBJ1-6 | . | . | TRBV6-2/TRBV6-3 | CASSLRTNSPLHF | TGTGCCAGCAGTTTGAGGACGAATTCACCCCTCCACTTT
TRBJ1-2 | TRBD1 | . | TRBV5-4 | CASSPRGQRDGYTF | TGTGCCAGCAGCCCTAGGGGGCAGAGGGATGGCTACACCTTC
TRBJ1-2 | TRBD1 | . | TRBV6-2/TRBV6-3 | CASSYPRTGGDGYTF | TGTGCCAGCAGTTACCCAAGGACAGGGGGCGATGGCTACACCTTC
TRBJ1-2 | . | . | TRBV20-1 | CSARGWEGYTF | TGCAGTGCTCGTGGGTGGGAAGGCTACACCTTC
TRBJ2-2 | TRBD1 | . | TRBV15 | CATSRLGILQGAGELFF | TGTGCCACCAGCAGACTGGGGATACTACAGGGGGCCGGGGAGCTGTTTTTT
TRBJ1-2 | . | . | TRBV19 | CASSRSTNYGYTF | TGTGCCAGTAGTAGGTCGACTAACTATGGCTACACCTTC
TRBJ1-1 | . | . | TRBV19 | CASSSLGLDTEAFF | TGTGCCAGTAGTTCCTTAGGATTAGACACTGAAGCTTTCTTT
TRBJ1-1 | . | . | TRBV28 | CASSLSLNTEAFF | TGTGCCAGCAGTTTATCTCTGAACACTGAAGCTTTCTTT
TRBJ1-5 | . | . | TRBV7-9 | CASSLATVNQPQHF | TGTGCCAGCAGCTTAGCCACAGTAAATCAGCCCCAGCATTTT
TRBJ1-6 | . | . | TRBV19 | CASSPKGGSYNSPLHF | TGTGCCAGTAGTCCGAAAGGGGGCTCCTATAATTCACCCCTCCACTTT
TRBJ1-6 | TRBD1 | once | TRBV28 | CASSVPIPEREPGQGMSPLHF | TGTGCCAGCAGTGTTCCTATACCCGAGAGAGAACCGGGACAGGGGATGTCACCCCTCCACTTT
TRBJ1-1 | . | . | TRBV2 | CASSVARGGTEAFF | TGTGCCAGCAGTGTCGCCCGAGGCGGCACTGAAGCTTTCTTT
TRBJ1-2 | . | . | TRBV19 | CASSPGVLNYGYTF | TGTGCCAGTAGTCCGGGGGTCCTCAACTATGGCTACACCTTC
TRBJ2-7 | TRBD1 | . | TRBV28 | CASSSAGGSEQYF | TGTGCCAGCAGTTCTGCAGGGGGATCCGAGCAGTACTTC
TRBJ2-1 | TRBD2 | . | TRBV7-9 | CASSDGLAGGEQFF | TGTGCCAGCAGCGACGGACTAGCGGGAGGTGAGCAGTTCTTC
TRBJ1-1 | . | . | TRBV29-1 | CSVDPGPNTEAFF | TGCAGCGTTGATCCAGGGCCGAACACTGAAGCTTTCTTT
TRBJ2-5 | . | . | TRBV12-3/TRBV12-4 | CASSLAFQETQYF | TGTGCCAGCAGTTTAGCGTTCCAAGAGACCCAGTACTTC
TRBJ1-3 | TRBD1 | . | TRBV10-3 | CAISEGIGQGSGNTIYF | TGTGCCATCAGTGAGGGTATAGGACAGGGCTCTGGAAACACCATATATTTT
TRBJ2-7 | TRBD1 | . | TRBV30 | CAWGTGVVPYEQYF | TGTGCCTGGGGAACAGGGGTCGTGCCATACGAGCAGTACTTC
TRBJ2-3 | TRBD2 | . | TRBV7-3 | CASSLFQGLAGGPGTDTQYF | TGTGCCAGCAGCTTATTCCAGGGACTAGCGGGAGGGCCTGGCACAGATACGCAGTATTTT
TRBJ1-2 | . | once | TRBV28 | CASSLDSTGSYGYTF | TGTGCCAGCAGTCTAGATTCTACAGGGAGTTATGGCTACACCTTC
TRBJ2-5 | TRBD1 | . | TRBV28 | CASSLKTGVGETQYF | TGTGCCAGCAGTCTCAAGACAGGGGTCGGAGAGACCCAGTACTTC
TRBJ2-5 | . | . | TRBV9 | CASSVGGIEETQYF | TGTGCCAGCAGCGTAGGGGGTATAGAGGAGACCCAGTACTTC
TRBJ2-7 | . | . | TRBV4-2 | CASSQLGAESYEQYF | TGTGCCAGCAGCCAATTAGGGGCGGAATCCTACGAGCAGTACTTC
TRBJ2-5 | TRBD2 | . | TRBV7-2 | CASSPGLAVETQYF | TGTGCCAGCAGCCCGGGACTAGCGGTAGAGACCCAGTACTTC
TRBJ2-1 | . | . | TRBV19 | CASSMGPLYNGNEQFF | TGTGCCAGTAGTATGGGGCCCTTGTATAATGGCAATGAGCAGTTCTTC
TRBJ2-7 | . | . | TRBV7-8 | CASSRGLTYEQYF | TGTGCCAGCAGCCGGGGACTGACCTACGAGCAGTACTTC
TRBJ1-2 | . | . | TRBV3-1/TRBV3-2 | CASSQGGDNYGYTF | TGTGCCAGCAGCCAAGGGGGGGATAACTATGGCTACACCTTC
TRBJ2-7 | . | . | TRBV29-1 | CSVGGSGSYEQYF | TGCAGCGTTGGGGGAAGCGGATCCTACGAGCAGTACTTC
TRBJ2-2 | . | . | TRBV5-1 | CASRKGDTGELFF | TGCGCCAGCAGGAAGGGGGACACCGGGGAGCTGTTTTTT
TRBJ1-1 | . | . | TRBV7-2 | CASTRVDEAFF | TGTGCCAGCACACGGGTGGATGAAGCTTTCTTT